The 32 T cell receptor beta chains given below trace back to one sample, sequenced in a study of T-cell memory formation after mild COVID-19. A single record per CDR3 protein comes from TCRdb applying MiXCR to the 5' RACE reads. The table lists some 330,000 distinct CDR3 sequences, around 20% of them singletons. The sequencing input was PBMCs or a T cell subset sorted from them (not recorded which). The receptor source for this set is an adult woman who had mild COVID-19 (a few samples of this study predate the infection). Cell type and time point are not known.

J is TRBJ1-2 and V is TRBV30, with 7 bases matching TRBD1. Germline V gives CDR1 GTSNPN, CDR2 SVGIG (reference sequence). J was trimmed by 7 bases and V by 3 bases; bases with no gene match: 5. The CDR3 has 12 amino acids. The CDR3 loop reads CAWRQGMSGYTF. The CDR3 nucleotides read TGTGCCTGGAGACAGGGGATGAGTGGCTACACCTTC.

The chain employs TRBV18 and TRBJ1-1; the D is unclear. Germline V gene data show CDR1 as KGHSH and CDR2 as LQKENI. Trimming left V 3 bases short and J 4 bases short, with 15 bases between. The CDR3 sequence is 15 residues long. Written as DNA, the CDR3 is TGTGCCAGCTCACCCGCCCTGACTGGGAGCACTGAAGCTTTCTTT. Protein product: CASSPALTGSTEAFF.

The gene calls are TRBV12-3 or TRBV12-4 and TRBJ2-7; unclear D gene. Trimming removed 2 bases from V and 5 bases from J, with 13 bases in between. The CDR3 covers 14 residues. The CDR3 sequence: CASSLNSLPDEQYF. The DNA for the CDR3 is TGTGCCAGCAGTTTAAATTCTCTGCCCGACGAGCAGTACTTC.

The J gene is TRBJ2-7, the V gene TRBV12-3 or TRBV12-4; 8 bases agree with TRBD1. This CDR3 is built from 15 residues. V shed 5 bases, J shed 2 bases, and the junction held 8 bases outside the gene matches. CDR3 in amino acids: CASSRFGQGPYEQYF. The CDR3 DNA reads TGTGCCAGCAGTCGTTTCGGACAGGGTCCCTACGAGCAGTACTTC.

This chain links TRBV7-7 with TRBJ2-3; 12 positions agree with TRBD2. This CDR3 spans 18 amino acids. Germline loops: CDR1 SSHAT, CDR2 FNYEAQ (reference sequence). The V segment lost 4 bases and the J segment 4 bases; nucleotides outside the gene matches: 12. The CDR3 sequence is CASSSPLTLAGGSDTQYF. The CDR3 DNA is TGTGCCAGCAGCTCCCCTCTCACACTAGCGGGGGGCTCAGATACGCAGTATTTT.

The chain recombines TRBV9 with TRBJ1-2; perhaps TRBD1 as D (6 bases). The CDR3 runs 13 residues. Per the germline V gene, CDR1 is SGDLS and CDR2 is YYNGEE. V gave up 1 base and J gave up 6 bases, with 10 bases separating them. The DNA of the CDR3 is TGTGCCAGCAGCGTAAACAGGGTGAATGGCTACACCTTC. This codes for CASSVNRVNGYTF. The whole variable domain, remainder taken from reference TRBV9 and TRBJ1-2, is DSGVTQTPKHLITATGQRVTLRCSPRSGDLSVYWYQQSLDQGLQFLIQYYNGEERAKGNILERFSAQQFPDLHSELNLSSLELGDSALYFCASSVNRVNGYTFGSGTRLTVV.

This clonotype was detected ten times or more. The chain combines TRBV5-1 with TRBJ2-4; 7 bases map to TRBD2. Per the germline V gene, CDR1 is SGHRS and CDR2 is YFSETQ. V was clipped by 6 bases and J by 3 bases; unmatched bases: 9. The CDR3 length is 15 residues. The CDR3 DNA sequence: TGCGCCAGCACTTTCACGGGAGGCGGCAAAAACATTCAGTACTTC. It encodes CASTFTGGGKNIQYF.

As DNA, the CDR3 is TGTGCCAGCAGCCAGACTCACTCTGTGACAGATACGCAGTATTTT. Encoded protein: CASSQTHSVTDTQYF. V and J are TRBV4-2 and TRBJ2-3; D not resolved. V lost 3 bases, J lost 3 bases, and 13 bases lay in between. Looked up from germline, CDR1 is LGHNA and CDR2 is YNFKEQ. The CDR3 sequence is 15 residues long.

The gene calls are TRBV15 and TRBJ2-3; D not certain. V was clipped by 0 bases and J by 0 bases, with 10 bases between them. Looked up from germline, CDR1 is LNHNV and CDR2 is YYDKDF (reference sequence). The CDR3 has 16 residues. The CDR3 spells CATSRERPSSTDTQYF. In DNA form, the CDR3 reads TGTGCCACCAGCAGAGAACGGCCGTCTAGCACAGATACGCAGTATTTT.

The chain is built from TRBV24-1 and TRBJ2-1; D may be TRBD1 (6 bases). CDR3 length: 13 amino acids. In germline, CDR1 is KGHDR, CDR2 SFDVKD. Trimming stripped 5 bases from V and 8 bases from J, with 12 bases between. The DNA of the CDR3 is TGTGCCACCAGTGTGGCGGACAGCGATGAGCAGTTCTTC. It codes for CATSVADSDEQFF.

This clonotype was counted between two and nine times. This rearrangement joins TRBV7-7 to TRBJ2-7; TRBD1 agrees at 9 bases. Germline V gene lookup returns CDR1 SSHAT and CDR2 FNYEAQ (reference sequence). The CDR3 totals 14 residues. With 4 bases clipped from V and 7 bases from J, the junction kept 8 bases outside the gene matches. The CDR3 region is CASSSGQGPIEQYF. The CDR3 coding sequence is TGTGCCAGCAGCTCGGGACAGGGCCCTATAGAGCAGTACTTC.

This clonotype was observed a handful of times. J is TRBJ2-1 and V is TRBV6-1, with D possibly TRBD1 on 5 matching bases. The CDR3 extends over 11 amino acids. Trimming took off 5 bases at V and 7 bases at J, with 6 bases between the two ends. Germline CDR1 and CDR2: MNHNS and SASEGT. CDR3 sequence reads: CASSKGNEQFF. In nucleotides, the CDR3 is TGTGCCAGCAGTAAGGGGAATGAGCAGTTCTTC.

This clonotype was observed at least ten times. The chain links TRBV12-3 or TRBV12-4 to TRBJ2-6; D not resolved. This CDR3 is built from 15 residues. Between the trimmed V and J ends, which lost 5 bases and 2 bases, there was a span of 10 bases. CDR3: CASSPAAPGANVLTF. As DNA, the CDR3 is TGTGCCAGCAGTCCGGCGGCTCCTGGGGCCAACGTCCTGACTTTC.

This sequence joins TRBV9 and TRBJ2-3; 10 bases align to TRBD2. This CDR3 comprises 19 residues. V was pared by 1 base and J by 4 bases, with 15 bases of the junction left unmatched. CDR1 is SGDLS and CDR2 is YYNGEE in the germline V gene. Written as DNA, the CDR3 is TGTGCCAGCAGCGTACCCTCTAGCGGGAGTTTGGAGATGGCAGATACGCAGTATTTT. It translates to CASSVPSSGSLEMADTQYF.

This clonotype was counted a few times. J is TRBJ2-1 and V is TRBV6-2 or TRBV6-3; 13 bases agree with TRBD2. CDR3 size: 16 residues. Unmatched junction bases numbered 3, after V lost 6 bases and J lost 1 base. Germline CDR1 reads MNHEY; CDR2 reads SVGEGT. The CDR3: CASRRLAGGSYNEQFF. As DNA, the CDR3 is TGTGCCAGCAGGAGACTAGCGGGAGGATCCTACAATGAGCAGTTCTTC.

The rearrangement uses TRBV5-4 and TRBJ1-1; 8 positions match TRBD1. Trimming cost V 5 bases and J 4 bases; bases outside gene matches: 4. In germline, CDR1 is SGHNT, CDR2 YYREEE (reference sequence). The CDR3 is made up of 13 amino acids. The CDR3 here is CASSSDRATEAFF. CDR3 coding DNA: TGTGCCAGCAGTTCGGACAGGGCCACTGAAGCTTTCTTT.

This clonotype has just a few counts. The rearrangement links TRBV20-1 to TRBJ2-3, with D tentatively TRBD2 (6 bases). V lost 6 bases, J lost 2 bases, and 18 bases lay in between. CDR1 and CDR2 from the germline V gene are DFQATT and SNEGSKA (reference sequence). CDR3 length: 15 residues. CDR3 sequence reads: CSAPPWEVSTDTQYF. DNA for the CDR3: TGCAGTGCCCCCCCCTGGGAGGTTTCCACAGATACGCAGTATTTT.

This chain's CDR3 is CAWTQYGDTQYF. The CDR3 nucleotides read TGTGCCTGGACCCAGTACGGAGATACGCAGTATTTT. The chain recombines TRBV30 with TRBJ2-3; D gene unclear. The ends were cut back, 4 bases at V and 5 bases at J, with 10 bases in the middle. Germline V gene data show CDR1 as GTSNPN and CDR2 as SVGIG (reference sequence). This CDR3 contains 12 residues.

This chain links TRBV18 with TRBJ2-5; D not certain. The CDR3 is 14 amino acids. V was trimmed by 3 bases and J by 7 bases, leaving 15 bases between them. CDR1 and CDR2 (germline): KGHSH, LQKENI. CDR3 residues: CASSPPDLSGTQYF. The DNA for the CDR3 is TGTGCCAGCTCACCCCCGGACCTGTCGGGGACCCAGTACTTC.

A few counts support this clonotype. The chain combines TRBV4-2 with TRBJ2-1; D might be TRBD1 (6 bases). CDR3 length: 14 amino acids. Trimming removed 1 base from V and 4 bases from J, with 8 bases in between. The germline gives CDR1 LGHNA, CDR2 YNFKEQ. CDR3 DNA sequence: TGTGCCAGCAGCCAAGGGACAGAGTACAATGAGCAGTTCTTC. This gives the protein CASSQGTEYNEQFF.

The V and J genes are TRBV5-1 and TRBJ2-1; 10 nucleotides align to TRBD2. The V segment lost 5 bases and the J segment 2 bases; nucleotides outside the gene matches: 4. The CDR3 is made up of 15 amino acids. Germline V gene lookup returns CDR1 SGHRS and CDR2 YFSETQ. The DNA of the CDR3 is TGCGCCAGCAGGTCTCTAGCGGGGGCCTACAATGAGCAGTTCTTC. Translated: CASRSLAGAYNEQFF. Complete variable domain (other parts from reference TRBV5-1 and TRBJ2-1): KAGVTQTPRYLIKTRGQQVTLSCSPISGHRSVSWYQQTPGQGLQFLFEYFSETQRNKGNFPGRFSGRQFSNSRSEMNVSTLELGDSALYLCASRSLAGAYNEQFFGPGTRLTVL.

The chain uses TRBV18 and TRBJ2-7; TRBD2 might be the D (5 bases). CDR3 length: 14 amino acids. V was pared by 4 bases and J by 5 bases, with 15 bases between. CDR1 is KGHSH, CDR2 LQKENI, per germline. The CDR3 spells CASSLKEAFDEQYF. CDR3 DNA sequence: TGTGCCAGCTCACTTAAGGAGGCTTTCGACGAGCAGTACTTC. Based on the CDR3 plus reference TRBV18 and TRBJ2-7, the full variable domain is NAGVMQNPRHLVRRRGQEARLRCSPMKGHSHVYWYRQLPEEGLKFMVYLQKENIIDESGMPKERFSAEFPKEGPSILRIQQVVRGDSAAYFCASSLKEAFDEQYFGPGTRLTVT.

This clonotype was counted a few times. This chain connects TRBV2 to TRBJ2-2, with 10 bases identical to TRBD2. The CDR3 contains 14 residues. From germline, CDR1 is SNHLY and CDR2 FYNNEI. V lost 7 bases and J lost 5; bases outside the gene matches: 4. The CDR3 region is CASKETSGTGELFF. The CDR3 region has the DNA TGTGCCAGCAAGGAGACTAGCGGGACCGGGGAGCTGTTTTTT.

The chain combines TRBV12-5 with TRBJ2-3; 10 bases fit TRBD2. The CDR3 extends over 14 amino acids. Germline CDR1 LGHNT, CDR2 FRNRAP. The V gene end was trimmed by 11 bases and the J gene end by 2 bases; junction bases not matched to a gene: 7. The CDR3: CALSSGGFTDTQYF. The CDR3 DNA sequence: TGTGCTCTTTCTAGCGGGGGATTCACAGATACGCAGTATTTT.

This chain uses TRBV27 with TRBJ2-1; D gene uncertain. The CDR3 totals 15 residues. CDR1 and CDR2 (germline): MNHEY, SMNVEV (reference sequence). Trimming removed 4 bases at V and 9 bases at J, with 19 bases between. CDR3 loop: CASSSRPKSHGEQFF. In DNA form, the CDR3 reads TGTGCCAGCAGTTCGAGACCGAAAAGCCACGGTGAGCAGTTCTTC.

The chain carries TRBV5-1 and TRBJ1-1, with D tentatively TRBD1 (5 bases). This CDR3 has 14 residues. Looked up from germline, CDR1 is SGHRS and CDR2 is YFSETQ. The V gene lost 4 bases and the J gene lost 1 base, with 11 bases spanning the gap. CDR3 DNA sequence: TGCGCCAGCAGCCCTCGGAGGGGGAACACTGAAGCTTTCTTT. It codes for CASSPRRGNTEAFF. The full variable domain, completed using reference TRBV5-1 and TRBJ1-1, is KAGVTQTPRYLIKTRGQQVTLSCSPISGHRSVSWYQQTPGQGLQFLFEYFSETQRNKGNFPGRFSGRQFSNSRSEMNVSTLELGDSALYLCASSPRRGNTEAFFGQGTRLTVV.

The rearrangement links TRBV5-4 to TRBJ2-7, with TRBD1 matching 10 bases. Germline values: CDR1 SGHNT, CDR2 YYREEE (reference sequence). The CDR3 totals 15 residues. Trimming removed 4 bases from V and 5 bases from J; junction bases left unmatched: 9. The CDR3 loop is CASSHPGQGYHEQYF. The CDR3 nucleotides are TGTGCCAGCAGCCACCCGGGACAGGGGTACCACGAGCAGTACTTC.

The genes are TRBV7-9 and TRBJ2-5, with 7 bases that match TRBD2. Trimming took 1 base from V and 0 from J; bases not matched to a gene: 8. Looked up from germline, CDR1 is SEHNR and CDR2 is FQNEAQ (reference sequence). The CDR3 has 17 amino acids. The CDR3 here is CASSLGQASGYQETQYF. CDR3 sequence (DNA): TGTGCCAGCAGCTTAGGCCAGGCTAGCGGATACCAAGAGACCCAGTACTTC.

The rearrangement joins TRBV12-3 or TRBV12-4 to TRBJ1-2; possible D gene TRBD1, 5 bases. V lost 6 bases to trimming and J lost 8 bases, with 19 bases between them. The CDR3 contains 14 residues. The CDR3 sequence: CASSHWLGGEGYTF. Written as DNA, the CDR3 is TGTGCCAGCAGCCACTGGTTGGGGGGAGAAGGCTACACCTTC.

The V call is TRBV6-6, the J call TRBJ1-1, with D possibly matching TRBD1 (6 bases). This CDR3 is built from 14 residues. The V end lost 8 bases, the J end lost 2 bases, and 15 bases lay between the germline ends. Germline V lookup: CDR1 MNHNY, CDR2 SVGAGI (reference sequence). Here the CDR3 DNA reads TGTGCCAGCGCAACAGAGGGGGGAAACACTGAAGCTTTCTTT. This encodes CASATEGGNTEAFF.

This clonotype was seen only a few times. The rearrangement joins TRBV7-8 to TRBJ1-1; the match to TRBD1 covers 7 bases. The germline CDR1 and CDR2 sequences are SGHVS and FQNEAQ. The CDR3 spans 14 residues. V lost 5 bases, J lost 3 bases, and 6 bases stayed unmatched. The CDR3 nucleotides read TGTGCCAGCAGCCAGTCGACAGGGTACACTGAAGCTTTCTTT. It translates to CASSQSTGYTEAFF. Drawing the rest from reference TRBV7-8 and TRBJ1-1, the complete variable domain is GAGVSQSPRYKVAKRGQDVALRCDPISGHVSLFWYQQALGQGPEFLTYFQNEAQLDKSGLPSDRFFAERPEGSVSTLKIQRTQQEDSAVYLCASSQSTGYTEAFFGQGTRLTVV.

This clonotype was observed a handful of times. The rearrangement joins TRBV12-3 or TRBV12-4 to TRBJ2-5; TRBD2 matches 8 bases. This CDR3 comprises 14 residues. V lost 5 bases, J lost 5 bases, and 7 bases stayed unmatched. The CDR3 spells CASSTSGRLETQYF. The CDR3 nucleotides read TGTGCCAGCAGTACTAGCGGAAGATTGGAGACCCAGTACTTC.